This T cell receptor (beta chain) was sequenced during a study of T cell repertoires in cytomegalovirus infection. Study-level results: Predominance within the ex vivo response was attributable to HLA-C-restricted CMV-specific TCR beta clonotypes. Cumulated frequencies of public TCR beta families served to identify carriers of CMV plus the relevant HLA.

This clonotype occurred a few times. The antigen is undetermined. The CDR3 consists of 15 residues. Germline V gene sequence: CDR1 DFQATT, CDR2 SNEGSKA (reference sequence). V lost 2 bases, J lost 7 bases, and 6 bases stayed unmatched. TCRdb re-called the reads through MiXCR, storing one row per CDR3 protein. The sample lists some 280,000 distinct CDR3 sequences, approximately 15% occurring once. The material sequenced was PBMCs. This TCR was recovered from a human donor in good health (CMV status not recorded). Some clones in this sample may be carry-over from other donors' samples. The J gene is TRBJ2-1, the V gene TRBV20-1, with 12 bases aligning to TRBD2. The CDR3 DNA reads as TGCAGTGCTAGATCACTAGCGGGAGGTGTTAATGAGCAGTTCTTC. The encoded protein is CSARSLAGGVNEQFF.